The 23 T cell receptor beta chains in this list originate from one sample, sequenced in a study of T-cell reconstitution after alpha-beta-depleted transplantation in children. TCRbeta library construction was performed incorporating unique molecular identifiers. TCRdb passed the PCR reads through MiXCR, listing each CDR3 protein once. This sample has about 640,000 distinct CDR3 sequences, with roughly 15% found just once. This sample comprised PBMCs from the stem cell graft donor, obtained from the stem cell graft. The receptor set was obtained from a human donor who donated a stem cell graft to a child with acute myeloid leukemia.

This chain uses TRBV28 with TRBJ1-5, with D perhaps TRBD1 (5 bases). This CDR3 has 18 amino acids. V lost 5 bases, J lost 3 bases, and 23 bases lay in between. Germline lookup yields CDR1 MDHEN and CDR2 SYDVKM. CDR3: CASSHLDIRGLVNQPQHF. The CDR3 DNA reads TGTGCCAGCAGTCATCTCGACATTCGGGGGTTAGTCAATCAGCCCCAGCATTTT.

The sample holds a few counts of this clonotype. The V gene is TRBV12-5, the J gene TRBJ2-1; 8 bases fit TRBD1. Germline CDR1 LGHNT, CDR2 FRNRAP. This CDR3 is built from 13 residues. Trimming cost V 6 bases and J 8 bases; bases outside gene matches: 6. CDR3 in amino acids: CASGKKGQDEQFF. As DNA, the CDR3 is TGTGCTAGTGGCAAGAAGGGACAGGATGAGCAGTTCTTC.

This clonotype has just a few counts. This chain links TRBV6-1 with TRBJ2-7; D possibly corresponds to TRBD2 (7 bases). Between the trimmed V and J ends, which lost 9 bases and 0 bases, there was a span of 15 bases. From germline, CDR1 is MNHNS and CDR2 SASEGT. The CDR3 has 14 amino acids. The CDR3 is CASAGRGLSYEQYF. CDR3 in DNA: TGTGCCAGTGCCGGGCGGGGGCTCTCCTACGAGCAGTACTTC.

The chain links TRBV7-8 to TRBJ2-7, with a tentative D call TRBD2 (6 bases). V lost 1 base and J lost 3, with 10 bases in between. This CDR3 is built from 14 residues. From germline, CDR1 is SGHVS and CDR2 FQNEAQ. CDR3: CASSLEGLFYEQYF. The CDR3 DNA reads as TGTGCCAGCAGCTTAGAGGGACTCTTCTACGAGCAGTACTTC.

This clonotype was found many times. The chain has TRBV5-1 and TRBJ2-1; 8 nucleotides line up with TRBD2. Germline CDR1 reads SGHRS; CDR2 reads YFSETQ. CDR3 length equals 15 residues. J lost 5 bases, V lost 4 bases, and 8 bases had no gene match. CDR3 amino acids: CASSLGGASHNEQFF. DNA of the CDR3: TGCGCCAGCAGCCTCGGGGGGGCTTCCCACAATGAGCAGTTCTTC.

There are a few counts of this clonotype. The chain recombines TRBV5-1 with TRBJ2-1; 7 bases agree with TRBD1. The germline gives CDR1 SGHRS, CDR2 YFSETQ. Losses at the gene ends were 2 bases for V and 6 bases for J; bases not matched to a gene: 8. This CDR3 region has 15 residues. This CDR3 reads CASSLSRTGTNEQFF. The CDR3 nucleotides are TGCGCCAGCAGCTTATCCCGGACAGGCACCAATGAGCAGTTCTTC.

The gene calls are TRBV29-1 and TRBJ1-4, with TRBD1 identical over 10 bases. V was pared by 3 bases and J by 13 bases, with 8 bases of the junction left unmatched. Germline loops: CDR1 SQVTM, CDR2 ANQGSEA. The CDR3 length is 13 residues. DNA of the CDR3: TGCAGCGTTGATTGGGGGACAGGGGTCGGACTGTTTTTT. Protein product: CSVDWGTGVGLFF. Full variable domain (rest looked up from reference TRBV29-1 and TRBJ1-4): SAVISQKPSRDICQRGTSLTIQCQVDSQVTMMFWYRQQPGQSLTLIATANQGSEATYESGFVIDKFPISRPNLTFSTLTVSNMSPEDSSIYLCSVDWGTGVGLFFGSGTQLSVL.

The V call is TRBV5-4, the J call TRBJ2-1, with a weak D call TRBD2 (5 bases). The CDR3 spans 15 residues. V gave up 10 bases and J gave up 5 bases, with 22 bases separating them. Germline-derived CDR1 and CDR2 are SGHNT and YYREEE (reference sequence). CDR3 loop: CAPGRGFEANNEQFF. CDR3 nucleotide sequence: TGTGCCCCCGGGCGAGGGTTCGAGGCGAACAATGAGCAGTTCTTC.

This rearrangement joins TRBV12-2 to TRBJ2-1; the listed D gene, TRBD1, was not tested against the DNA. TRBV12-2 constitutes a pseudogene. The CDR3 has 16 residues. CDR3 in amino acids: CASRLGQVSSYNEQFF. In nucleotides, the CDR3 is TGTGCAAGTCGCTTGGGACAGGTGAGCTCCTACAATGAGCAGTTCTTC.

This clonotype occurred many times. The V gene is TRBV20-1, the J gene TRBJ2-1, with 11 positions matching TRBD2. Germline V gene lookup returns CDR1 DFQATT and CDR2 SNEGSKA (reference sequence). V dropped 3 bases and J dropped 2; count of bases not matched to a gene: 6. The CDR3 runs 16 residues. CDR3: CSASFASGGTYNEQFF. For the CDR3, the DNA is TGCAGTGCTAGTTTCGCTAGCGGGGGGACCTACAATGAGCAGTTCTTC.

This clonotype appeared a single time. The chain carries TRBV7-8 and TRBJ2-7; perhaps D is TRBD1 or TRBD2 (5 bases each). From germline, CDR1 is SGHVS and CDR2 FQNEAQ. The CDR3 consists of 14 residues. V was clipped by 3 bases and J by 3 bases, with 12 bases between them. DNA for the CDR3: TGTGCCAGCAGCTTTGTAAAGGGGAGCTACGAGCAGTACTTC. It specifies CASSFVKGSYEQYF.

The V call is TRBV27, the J call TRBJ2-7, with no clear D. CDR1 is MNHEY and CDR2 is SMNVEV in the germline V gene (reference sequence). The CDR3 is 15 residues long. V gave up 4 bases and J gave up 4 bases, with 17 bases separating them. In nucleotides, the CDR3 is TGTGCCAGCAGTTCGACCGCCCTGGCCCTTTACGAGCAGTACTTC. Its translation is CASSSTALALYEQYF.

This clonotype appeared a few times. The chain uses TRBV5-1 and TRBJ2-7, with TRBD1 matching 8 bases. The germline gives CDR1 SGHRS, CDR2 YFSETQ. The CDR3 spans 16 residues. Trimming took 1 base from V and 5 from J; bases not matched to a gene: 11. The CDR3 region has the DNA TGCGCCAGCAGCTTGACCACTACGGGGACAGGTCACGAGCAGTACTTC. Translation gives CASSLTTTGTGHEQYF.

The sample holds many counts of this clonotype. This chain uses TRBV20-1 with TRBJ2-3; D might be TRBD1 or TRBD2, each matching 5 bases. This CDR3 comprises 13 residues. The germline V gene encodes CDR1 DFQATT and CDR2 SNEGSKA (reference sequence). V gave up 7 bases and J gave up 8 bases, with 19 bases separating them. The DNA for the CDR3 is TGCAGTGGAAGGGGACCACAGACGGGTACGCAGTATTTT. Translating gives CSGRGPQTGTQYF.

The chain uses TRBV6-1 and TRBJ1-5; 7 bases fit TRBD1. The CDR3 sequence is 14 residues long. Unmatched junction bases numbered 8, after V lost 8 bases and J lost 4 bases. Germline V gene data show CDR1 as MNHNS and CDR2 as SASEGT. Written as DNA, the CDR3 is TGTGCCAGCCAGCGGGACAGCGTTAATCAGCCCCAGCATTTT. Encoded protein: CASQRDSVNQPQHF.

This clonotype was found many times. The rearrangement links TRBV30 to TRBJ2-1, with TRBD2 matching over 13 bases. The CDR3 runs to 14 residues. The J segment lost 9 bases and the V segment lost 2 bases, leaving 4 bases of the junction unmatched. CDR1 and CDR2 from the germline V gene are GTSNPN and SVGIG (reference sequence). CDR3 loop: CAWSTLAGGGEQFF. The CDR3 DNA reads TGTGCCTGGAGTACACTAGCGGGGGGGGGTGAGCAGTTCTTC.

This clonotype was picked up a small number of times. The rearrangement links TRBV12-3 or TRBV12-4 to TRBJ2-2, with D hard to call. Trimming took off 7 bases at V and 0 bases at J, with 9 bases between the two ends. The CDR3 totals 14 residues. The CDR3 loop is CASISGSNTGELFF. In DNA form, the CDR3 reads TGTGCCAGCATATCTGGGTCGAACACCGGGGAGCTGTTTTTT.

There are many counts of this clonotype. The chain uses TRBV29-1 and TRBJ2-7, with 9 bases that match TRBD1. Germline V gene sequence: CDR1 SQVTM, CDR2 ANQGSEA. The trim removed 4 bases at V and 3 bases at J, leaving 7 bases unmatched. The CDR3 has 14 amino acids. The CDR3 region has the DNA TGCAGCGTTGTGTGGACAGGGGACATCTACGAGCAGTACTTC. This sequence encodes CSVVWTGDIYEQYF.

The chain carries TRBV21-1 and TRBJ2-3; the DNA was not compared with TRBD2, the D call given in the table. TRBV21-1 is termed a pseudogene. The CDR3 totals 17 residues. The CDR3 nucleotides are TGTGCCAGGATTCAGACCGCGCGGGGGGCCCCCACAGATACGCAGTATTTT. Protein: CARIQTARGAPTDTQYF.

V and J are TRBV7-9 and TRBJ1-2; D not certain. V lost 1 base and J 5 bases, leaving 17 bases between the germline ends. CDR3 length: 16 residues. The germline CDR1 and CDR2 sequences are SEHNR and FQNEAQ (reference sequence). CDR3: CASSLGAAFRAYGYTF. The CDR3 coding sequence is TGTGCCAGCAGCTTAGGCGCCGCGTTCAGAGCGTATGGCTACACCTTC.

A few counts support this clonotype. The chain employs TRBV12-3 or TRBV12-4 and TRBJ2-2, with 7 bases fitting TRBD1. This CDR3 has 15 amino acids. Trimming took 6 bases from V and 4 from J; bases not matched to a gene: 8. In nucleotides, the CDR3 is TGTGCCAGCAGCCCGAGGGGGCGCAGCACCGGGGAGCTGTTTTTT. Protein sequence: CASSPRGRSTGELFF.

This clonotype showed up many times. The chain uses TRBV6-6 and TRBJ2-7, with no clear D. V was shortened by 7 bases and J by 1 base, with 5 bases between the two germline ends. Germline-derived CDR1 and CDR2 are MNHNY and SVGAGI (reference sequence). The CDR3 has 11 residues. CDR3 coding DNA: TGTGCCAGCACGGTTTCCTACGAGCAGTACTTC. Protein: CASTVSYEQYF.

In this sample, this clonotype turned up many times. This CDR3 reads CSATTSTGGHNEQFF. CDR3 nucleotides: TGCAGTGCTACTACCTCGACAGGGGGCCACAATGAGCAGTTCTTC. The rearrangement links TRBV20-1 to TRBJ2-1, with 10 bases matching TRBD1. Trimming took 4 bases from V and 5 from J; bases not matched to a gene: 8. CDR1 and CDR2 from the germline V gene are DFQATT and SNEGSKA (reference sequence). The CDR3 spans 15 residues.